This T cell receptor (beta chain) came from a study of T cell repertoires in cytomegalovirus infection. The wider study: Well-studied HLA-B-restricted CMV epitopes were used in the study alongside recently identified HLA-C-restricted ones. CMV infection plus the matching HLA type was flagged by public TCR beta signatures.

TCRdb reprocessed the reads via MiXCR and lists one record per CDR3 protein. The top ten clones hold over 60% of a sample with more than 75,000 distinct CDR3 sequences, approximately 30% of them seen once. In its sample, this clonotype was seen many times. Its antigen is not identified. This CDR3 has 13 amino acids. V lost 3 bases to trimming and J lost 5 bases, with 10 bases between them. CDR1 MNHEY and CDR2 SMNVEV come from the germline V gene (reference sequence). Findings and limits, study-wide: Dominating the ex vivo response were HLA-C-restricted CMV-specific TCR beta clonotypes. The study identified carriers of CMV plus the relevant HLA from cumulative public TCR beta family frequency.

The origin of this receptor is a human donor in good health (CMV status not recorded). Some clones in this sample may be carry-over from other donors' samples. The input for sequencing was CD8+ T cells from cultured PBMCs, taken from culture after CMV antigen stimulation. The rearrangement uses TRBV27 and TRBJ1-1, with D uncertain. This CDR3 reads CASSFLSATEAFF. CDR3 DNA: TGTGCCAGCAGTTTTCTTTCGGCGACTGAAGCTTTCTTT.